The rows below give T cell receptor beta chains drawn from one sample of a study of CD8+ T cells in alopecia areata. Method: immunoSEQ multiplex PCR; TCRdb's copy keeps in-frame clones and lacks some. The sample has more than 150,000 clones, 45% to 60% seen once. The starting material was CD8+ T cells sorted from blood, obtained at approximately week 51, from a patient treated with tofacitinib. The receptors originated from a human donor with alopecia areata. CDR3s include the opening cysteine and the closing phenylalanine or tryptophan. D genes are given only for firm matches. For some rows the clone size is stated as once, few or many, or as a class when expanded; others skip it.

>TRBV2|-|TRBD1|TRBJ2-7
TGTGCCAGCAGTGGGACAGGGAGGAACACCTACGAGCAGTACTTC
CASSGTGRNTYEQYF
>TRBV19|-|-|TRBJ2-1
TGTGCCAGTAGTATCTTACACTACAATGAGCAGTTCTTC
CASSILHYNEQFF
>TRBV5-1|-|-|TRBJ1-2
TGCGCCAGCAGCGTAACAGGGAAAATTATCTCTGGCTACACCTTC
CASSVTGKIISGYTF
>TRBV7-9|-|-|TRBJ2-5
TGTGCCAGCAGCTTAGCGGGGATGACCCAGTACTTC
CASSLAGMTQYF
>TRBV7-8|few|TRBD1|TRBJ2-5
TGTGCCAGCAGCCTTAGGGACAGGGGGCAAGAGACCCAGTACTTC
CASSLRDRGQETQYF
>TRBV11-2|-|TRBD1|TRBJ2-1
TGTGCCAGCAGCTTAGGGCCCGGGACAGGCGTCGATGAGCAGTTCTTC
CASSLGPGTGVDEQFF
>TRBV29-1|-|-|TRBJ1-2
TGCAGCGTTGAAGACTTAGAGTATGGCTACACCTTC
CSVEDLEYGYTF
>TRBV6-5|-|TRBD2|TRBJ2-1
TGTGCCAGCAGGATTAGCGGGGTTTATTACAATGAGCAGTTCTTC
CASRISGVYYNEQFF
>TRBV7-9|few|-|TRBJ2-5
TGTGCCAGCAGCGACCGGTTGCAAGAGACCCAGTACTTC
CASSDRLQETQYF
>TRBV7-9|-|TRBD2|TRBJ2-1
TGTGCCAGTAGGACTAGCGGGGGGGCTAGGAATGAGCAGTTCTTC
CASRTSGGARNEQFF
>TRBV2|-|-|TRBJ1-5
TGTGCCAGCGGGGGGGAGGCAGAGAATCAGCCCCAGCATTTT
CASGGEAENQPQHF
>TRBV2|-|-|TRBJ1-5
TGTGCCAGCAGTAAGACAGGTGCCAATCAGCCCCAGCATTTT
CASSKTGANQPQHF
>TRBV11-2|few|TRBD2|TRBJ2-7
TGTGCCAGCAGCCCGACTAGCGGAGCCGCCTACGAGCAGTACTTC
CASSPTSGAAYEQYF
>TRBV14|-|-|TRBJ2-1
TGTGCCAGCAGCCAAGCCGGGGGCCCCTACAATGAGCAGTTCTTC
CASSQAGGPYNEQFF
>TRBV2|-|-|TRBJ2-4
TGTGCCAGCAGCCCGCTCGAGAAAGCCAAAAACATTCAGTACTTC
CASSPLEKAKNIQYF
>TRBV27|-|-|TRBJ1-1
TGTGCCAGCAGCCTCAGAGTTTTTAACACTGAAGCTTTCTTT
CASSLRVFNTEAFF
>TRBV7-9|few|TRBD2|TRBJ2-7
TGTGCCAGCAGGCCGCTGGCGGGGGATCTCTACGAGCAGTACTTC
CASRPLAGDLYEQYF
>TRBV7-6|-|TRBD1|TRBJ1-4
TGTGCCAGCAGCTTAGGTGTGCGGACAGGGATCGAAAAACTGTTTTTT
CASSLGVRTGIEKLFF
>TRBV6-1|few|-|TRBJ2-6
TGTGCCAGCAGTGAAAACTCTGGGGCCAACGTCCTGACTTTC
CASSENSGANVLTF
>TRBV5-6|-|TRBD2|TRBJ2-7
TGTGCCAGCAGCTTGGAGGATAGCGGGAGCTCCTACGAGCAGTACTTC
CASSLEDSGSSYEQYF
>TRBV13|-|-|TRBJ2-5
TGTGCCAGCAGCTCGCGGGCGGGGACCCAGTACTTC
CASSSRAGTQYF
>TRBV11-2|-|TRBD2|TRBJ2-1
TGTGCCAGCAGCTCTCTAGTAGCGGGGGGCCGCGATGAGCAGTTCTTC
CASSSLVAGGRDEQFF
>TRBV6-5|few|-|TRBJ1-1
TGTGCCAGCAGTTACTCGGTTGGGACTAACACTGAAGCTTTCTTT
CASSYSVGTNTEAFF
>TRBV30|-|-|TRBJ1-5
TGTGCCTGGTCGACAAGAAATAGCAATCAGCCCCAGCATTTT
CAWSTRNSNQPQHF
>TRBV6-5|-|-|TRBJ2-3
TGTGCCAGCAGCCGGGCGGGGAGCACAGATACGCAGTATTTT
CASSRAGSTDTQYF
>TRBV5-6|-|TRBD2|TRBJ2-7
TGTGCCAGCAGCCTAGCGGGACAAAACTACGAGCAGTACTTC
CASSLAGQNYEQYF
>TRBV19|-|-|TRBJ2-5
TGTGCCAGCAAAGGTGTAGGTGGGGTCCGGGAGACCCAGTACTTC
CASKGVGGVRETQYF
>TRBV9|-|-|TRBJ1-1
TGTGCCAGCAGCCCCTCGGGAAGTCCGAACACTGAAGCTTTCTTT
CASSPSGSPNTEAFF
>TRBV2|-|-|TRBJ2-3
TGTGCCAGCAGAGTATTACAGGGTCCAGATACGCAGTATTTT
CASRVLQGPDTQYF
>TRBV6-5|-|-|TRBJ2-7
TGTGCCAGCAAACCTCCAGGAAGGGAAAACTACGAGCAGTACTTC
CASKPPGRENYEQYF
>TRBV11-2|few|-|TRBJ1-2
TGTGCCAGCAGCCCGGGGGGGCCCTATGGCTACACCTTC
CASSPGGPYGYTF
>TRBV30|-|-|TRBJ2-1
TGTGCCTGGAGTGGCGGGTGGAATGAGCAGTTCTTC
CAWSGGWNEQFF
>TRBV9|-|TRBD2|TRBJ2-2
TGTGCCAGCAGGGGACTAGCGGGGGCCAACACCGGGGAGCTGTTTTTT
CASRGLAGANTGELFF
>TRBV30|-|-|TRBJ2-7
TGTGCCTGGAGTGTATCAGGCAGCTACGAGCAGTACTTC
CAWSVSGSYEQYF
>TRBV18|few|-|TRBJ2-7
TGTGCCAGCTCACCAAAGGGGGACGAGCAGTACTTC
CASSPKGDEQYF
>TRBV30|-|TRBD1|TRBJ1-3
TGTGCCTGGAGTTCCGCTTGGACAGGGACGGGAAACACCATATATTTT
CAWSSAWTGTGNTIYF
>TRBV10-3|few|TRBD1|TRBJ1-1
TGTGCCATCAGTGATTTACAGGGGTCCACTGAAGCTTTCTTT
CAISDLQGSTEAFF
>TRBV7-6|-|-|TRBJ2-5
TGTGCCAGTACCGGGGCAGACCAAGAGACCCAGTACTTC
CASTGADQETQYF
>TRBV5-5|few|-|TRBJ1-2
TGTGCCAGCAGCTCGGACTCCTACAGGGGCTACACCTTC
CASSSDSYRGYTF
>TRBV11-1|-|TRBD1|TRBJ1-6
TGTGCCAGCAGCCCCGGGACAGGGGGTTCGAATTCACCCCTCCACTTT
CASSPGTGGSNSPLHF
>TRBV4-1|-|-|TRBJ2-2
TGCGCCAGCAGCCAAGGACAGGCCTTTAGTAGCACCGGGGAGCTGTTTTTT
CASSQGQAFSSTGELFF
>TRBV30|-|TRBD1|TRBJ2-7
TGTGCCTGGACGGACAGGCGCTCCTACGAGCAGTACTTC
CAWTDRRSYEQYF
>TRBV28|-|-|TRBJ2-1
TGTGCCAGCAGGGGGACGTCCTACAATGAGCAGTTCTTC
CASRGTSYNEQFF
>TRBV13|-|-|TRBJ2-7
TGTGCCAGCAGCTCCAGGGAATCGAGCTCCTACGAGCAGTACTTC
CASSSRESSSYEQYF
>TRBV30|few|-|TRBJ1-5
TGTGCCTGGAGCTCCGGGGACGATCAGCCCCAGCATTTT
CAWSSGDDQPQHF
>TRBV12-5|-|TRBD1|TRBJ2-3
TGTGCTAGTGGCGGGGGACAGGGTTCGACAGATACGCAGTATTTT
CASGGGQGSTDTQYF
>TRBV27|-|-|TRBJ1-1
TGTGCCAGCAGTTTAGGAGGGGTCAGGACTGAAGCTTTCTTT
CASSLGGVRTEAFF
>TRBV7-9|-|TRBD2|TRBJ2-5
TGTGCCAGCAGCCCCCCTCTTGCGGGGGGGCAAGAGACCCAGTACTTC
CASSPPLAGGQETQYF
>TRBV19|-|-|TRBJ2-3
TGTGCCAGTAGTATAGATGGGGAAGATACGCAGTATTTT
CASSIDGEDTQYF
>TRBV5-1|-|-|TRBJ1-1
TGCGCCAGCAGCTACACACAGGGGAACACTGAAGCTTTCTTT
CASSYTQGNTEAFF
>TRBV2|-|-|TRBJ2-5
TGTGCCAGCATAGGCGGGGAGGAGACCCAGTACTTC
CASIGGEETQYF
>TRBV11-2|few|-|TRBJ1-1
TGTGCCAGCAGCTTAGAATATCCGGGACAAAACACTGAAGCTTTCTTT
CASSLEYPGQNTEAFF
>TRBV7-3|-|TRBD2|TRBJ2-1
TGTGCCAGCAGCTTGGGACTAGCTGAGCAGTTCTTC
CASSLGLAEQFF
>TRBV27|-|TRBD1|TRBJ1-2
TGTGCCAGCAGTTTAGAGGGGACAGGGACCTATGGCTACACCTTC
CASSLEGTGTYGYTF
>TRBV5-6|-|-|TRBJ1-5
TGTGCCAGCACTATAGGGGGGATCCCGGGTCAGCCCCAGCATTTT
CASTIGGIPGQPQHF
>TRBV9|once|TRBD1|TRBJ2-7
TGTGCCAGCAGCCCCTCCCCCGGGACAGGGGCCCACGAGCAGTACTTC
CASSPSPGTGAHEQYF
>TRBV13|few|-|TRBJ2-7
TGTGCCAGCAGCCCACGACAGAGAGGTTGGTACGAGCAGTACTTC
CASSPRQRGWYEQYF
>TRBV7-9|-|-|TRBJ1-5
TGTGCCAGCAGCTTAGGTCCAGGGGCGGGCAATCAGCCCCAGCATTTT
CASSLGPGAGNQPQHF
>TRBV7-9|-|TRBD2|TRBJ2-4
TGTGCCAGCAGTTCTAGGACTAGCGGGGACATTCAGTACTTC
CASSSRTSGDIQYF
>TRBV5-1|-|TRBD1|TRBJ2-7
TGCGCCAGCGCCCAGGGGGCCGAGCAGTACTTC
CASAQGAEQYF